This T cell receptor (beta chain) is from a study of blood T cell repertoires in COVID-19 (dated by TCRdb to the early 2020s). Describing the broader study: The collaborator samples originated in the United States, Italy and Spain and spanned the acute and convalescent phases of COVID-19. The samples were drawn from the first 160 participants of the ongoing ImmuneRACE study and from about 1,200 subjects provided by 6 global collaborators. The repertoires were released in a freely available public database intended as a resource for research on the immune response to SARS-CoV-2. Sample metadata almost always included a de-identified subject ID, COVID-19 status, age in years and sex. The prospective study material was composed of cDNA or gDNA derived from T cells, B-cell-depleted T cells, or PBMCs. Where available, HLA class I and class II types were taken from metadata supplied by the sample provider and were not determined by assay-based typing. Subjects who had been exposed to COVID-19, were actively infected with it, or had recovered from it provided the deeply sampled blood TCRbeta repertoires that made up the dataset. The paper as a whole reports these results and caveats: The quantity of clinical and demographic metadata differed by source and by participant and was supplied without curation.

Collaborating institutions collected whole blood in K2EDTA tubes following their own protocols. For TCRbeta analysis, collaborators shipped samples in one of three forms: frozen whole blood, isolated PBMCs, or DNA extracted from either of those sample types. TCRbeta CDR3 regions were amplified from genomic DNA using the immunoSEQ Assay, a bias-controlled multiplex PCR. In the source study's methods: The number of nucleated cells in each sample was estimated by amplification of reference gene primers within the assay. Sequence reads were collapsed and filtered to measure the absolute abundance of every unique TCRbeta CDR3 rearrangement. For each sample, productive Simpson clonality was calculated as the square root of Simpson's diversity index across productive rearrangements. TCRdb stores this immuneACCESS table with in-frame sequences only. Part of the clones is absent; in the studies checked, under half of the shortfall reflects unresolved V genes, and no reason is known for the rest. That table gives V, J and clone size, and the DNA gave D and trimming. The sample table shows about 210,000 clones, and more than 70% are seen once. In total, the top ten clones hold roughly 2.9% of the sample.

The CDR3 starts with the cysteine, ends with the phenylalanine, and has 16 residues. Just CDR3 DNA is preserved here, 48 bases in frame from base 1. For this chain, trimming is 1 base at the V end and 5 bases at the J end, and the number of junction bases without a gene match is 9. CDR1 and CDR2 (MNHEY, SVGEGT) derive from the germline V gene. With regard to this clone: Its antigen target is currently unknown. The record has no base qualities; no much larger clone is one base away.

The chain is made from TRBV6-2 or TRBV6-3 and TRBJ2-7, with 9 bases aligning to TRBD2. This receptor was taken from a man aged 45 to 65 with active or convalescent COVID-19. Sequencing was performed on peripheral blood. CDR3 protein: CASSYWTGGGAHEQYF. The nucleotide sequence is given as TGTGCCAGCAGTTACTGGACTGGCGGGGGGGCCCACGAGCAGTACTTC.